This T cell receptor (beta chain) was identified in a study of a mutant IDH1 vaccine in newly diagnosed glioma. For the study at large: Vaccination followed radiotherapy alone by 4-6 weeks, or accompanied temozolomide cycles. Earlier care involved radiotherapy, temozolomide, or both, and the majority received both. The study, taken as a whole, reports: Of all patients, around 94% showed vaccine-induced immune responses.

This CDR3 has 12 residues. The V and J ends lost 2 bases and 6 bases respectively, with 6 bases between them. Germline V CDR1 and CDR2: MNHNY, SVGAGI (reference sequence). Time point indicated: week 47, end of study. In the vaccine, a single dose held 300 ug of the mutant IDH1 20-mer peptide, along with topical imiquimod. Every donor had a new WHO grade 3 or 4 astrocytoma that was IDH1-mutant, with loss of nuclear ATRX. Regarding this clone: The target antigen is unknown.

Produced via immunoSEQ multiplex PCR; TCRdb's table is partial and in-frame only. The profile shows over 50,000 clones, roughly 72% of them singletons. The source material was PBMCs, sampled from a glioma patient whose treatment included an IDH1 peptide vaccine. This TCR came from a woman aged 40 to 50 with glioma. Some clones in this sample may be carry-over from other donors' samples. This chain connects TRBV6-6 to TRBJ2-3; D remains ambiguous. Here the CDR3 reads CASSYGEDTQYF. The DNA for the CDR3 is TGTGCCAGCAGTTACGGAGAGGATACGCAGTATTTT.